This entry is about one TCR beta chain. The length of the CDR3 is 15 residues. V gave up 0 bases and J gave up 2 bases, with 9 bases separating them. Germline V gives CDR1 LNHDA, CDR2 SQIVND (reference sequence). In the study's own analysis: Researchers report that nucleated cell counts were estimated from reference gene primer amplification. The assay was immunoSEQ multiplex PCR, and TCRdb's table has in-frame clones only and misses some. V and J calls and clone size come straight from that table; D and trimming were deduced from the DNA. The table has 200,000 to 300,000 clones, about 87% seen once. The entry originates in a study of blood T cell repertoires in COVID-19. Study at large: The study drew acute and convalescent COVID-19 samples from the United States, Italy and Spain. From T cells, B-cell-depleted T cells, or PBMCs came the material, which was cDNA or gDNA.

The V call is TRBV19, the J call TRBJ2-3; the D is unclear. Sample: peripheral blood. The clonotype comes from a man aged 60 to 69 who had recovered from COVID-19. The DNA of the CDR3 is TGTGCCAGTAGTATAGATCTGAGCTTCACAGATACGCAGTATTTT. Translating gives CASSIDLSFTDTQYF.